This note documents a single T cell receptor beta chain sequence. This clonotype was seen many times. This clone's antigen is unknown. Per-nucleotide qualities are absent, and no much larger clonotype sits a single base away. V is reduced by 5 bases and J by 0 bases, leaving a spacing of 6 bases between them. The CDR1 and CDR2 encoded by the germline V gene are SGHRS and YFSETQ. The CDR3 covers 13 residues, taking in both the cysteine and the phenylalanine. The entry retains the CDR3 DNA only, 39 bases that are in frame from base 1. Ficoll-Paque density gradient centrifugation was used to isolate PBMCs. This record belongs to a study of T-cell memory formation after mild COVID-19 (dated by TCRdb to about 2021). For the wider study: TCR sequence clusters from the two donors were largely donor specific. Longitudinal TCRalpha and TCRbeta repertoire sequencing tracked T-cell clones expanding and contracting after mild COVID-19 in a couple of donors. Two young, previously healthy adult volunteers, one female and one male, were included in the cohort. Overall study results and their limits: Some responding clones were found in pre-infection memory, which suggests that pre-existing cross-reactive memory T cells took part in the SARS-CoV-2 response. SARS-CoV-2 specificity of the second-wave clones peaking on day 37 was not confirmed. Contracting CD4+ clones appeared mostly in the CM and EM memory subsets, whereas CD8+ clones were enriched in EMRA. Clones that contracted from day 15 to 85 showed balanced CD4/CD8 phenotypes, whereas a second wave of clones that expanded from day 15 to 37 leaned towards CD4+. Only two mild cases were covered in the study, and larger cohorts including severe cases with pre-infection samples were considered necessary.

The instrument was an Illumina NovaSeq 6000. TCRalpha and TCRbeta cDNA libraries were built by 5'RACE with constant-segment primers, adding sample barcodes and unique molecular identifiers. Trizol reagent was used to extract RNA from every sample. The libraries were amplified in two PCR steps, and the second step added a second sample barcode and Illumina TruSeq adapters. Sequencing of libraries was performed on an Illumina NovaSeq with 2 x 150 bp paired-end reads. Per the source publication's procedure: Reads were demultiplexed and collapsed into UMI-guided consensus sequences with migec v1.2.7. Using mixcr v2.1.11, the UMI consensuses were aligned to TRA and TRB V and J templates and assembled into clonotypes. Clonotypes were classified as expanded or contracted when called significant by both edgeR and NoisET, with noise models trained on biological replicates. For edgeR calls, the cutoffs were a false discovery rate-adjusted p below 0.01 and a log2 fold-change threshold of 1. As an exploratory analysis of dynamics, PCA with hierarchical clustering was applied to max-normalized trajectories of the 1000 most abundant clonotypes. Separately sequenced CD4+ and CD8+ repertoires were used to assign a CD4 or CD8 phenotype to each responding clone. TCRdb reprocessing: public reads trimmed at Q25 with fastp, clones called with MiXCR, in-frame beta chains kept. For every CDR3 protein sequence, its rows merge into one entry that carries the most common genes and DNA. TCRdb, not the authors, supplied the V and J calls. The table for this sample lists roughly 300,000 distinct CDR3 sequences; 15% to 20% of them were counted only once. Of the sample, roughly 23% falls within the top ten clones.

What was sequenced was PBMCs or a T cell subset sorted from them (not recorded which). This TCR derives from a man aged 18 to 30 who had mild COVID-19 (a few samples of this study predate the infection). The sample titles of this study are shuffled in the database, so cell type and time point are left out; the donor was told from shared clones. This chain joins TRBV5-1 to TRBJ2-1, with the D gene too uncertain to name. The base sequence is TGCGCCAGCAGTAAGAGCTCCTACAATGAGCAGTTCTTC. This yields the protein CASSKSSYNEQFF.